The rows below give T cell receptor beta chains drawn from one sample of a study of cytomegalovirus exposure and HLA in healthy donors. The repertoire was sequenced with immunoSEQ multiplex PCR; TCRdb's copy has only in-frame clones and lacks some. The ten top clones account for around 3.2%, within a sample of roughly 100,000 clones. Sequenced sample: PBMCs. All receptors come from a man aged 35-49 years in good health and CMV-seronegative. The CDR3 runs from the conserved cysteine through the conserved F or W. The D gene is left open where the match is weak.

len,j_gene,d_gene,v_gene,CDR3aa,CDR3nt
13,TRBJ1-6,-,TRBV6-5,CASSRSSDSPLHF,TGTGCCAGCAGTCGATCTAGTGATTCACCCCTCCACTTT
15,TRBJ2-2,-,TRBV7-8,CASSSVWGDTGELFF,TGTGCCAGCAGCTCCGTTTGGGGGGACACCGGGGAGCTGTTTTTT
15,TRBJ2-1,-,TRBV6-1,CASSESSGDYNEQFF,TGTGCCAGCAGTGAATCCAGCGGAGATTACAATGAGCAGTTCTTC
17,TRBJ2-4,TRBD1,TRBV5-5,CASSLAMTGLAKNIQYF,TGTGCCAGCAGCTTGGCCATGACAGGGTTAGCCAAAAACATTCAGTACTTC
15,TRBJ1-2,-,TRBV6-5,CATNQAEGLGYGYTF,TGTGCCACCAACCAAGCAGAGGGATTAGGGTATGGCTACACCTTC
10,TRBJ2-1,-,TRBV20-1,CSARRDEQFF,TGCAGTGCTAGGAGGGATGAGCAGTTCTTC
13,TRBJ1-1,-,TRBV30,CAWTGIGDTEAFF,TGTGCCTGGACAGGGATCGGCGACACTGAAGCTTTCTTT
18,TRBJ1-5,TRBD1,TRBV27,CASKPGQGAPGGNQPQHF,TGTGCCAGCAAACCGGGACAGGGGGCCCCTGGGGGCAATCAGCCCCAGCATTTT
17,TRBJ2-7,TRBD2,TRBV5-1,CASSPRGERGSFYEQYF,TGCGCCAGCAGCCCCCGAGGGGAGCGGGGTTCCTTCTACGAGCAGTACTTC
11,TRBJ2-3,-,TRBV12-5,CASGPGNTQYF,TGTGCTAGTGGTCCAGGGAATACGCAGTATTTT
14,TRBJ2-3,TRBD1,TRBV5-1,CASSTGQGADTQYF,TGCGCCAGCAGCACCGGACAGGGGGCAGATACGCAGTATTTT
15,TRBJ2-5,-,TRBV11-2,CASSQEAGTSGTQYF,TGTGCCAGCAGCCAAGAGGCCGGTACATCCGGGACCCAGTACTTC
13,TRBJ2-7,-,TRBV19,CASSMTRAGEQYF,TGTGCCAGTAGTATGACGAGGGCCGGCGAGCAGTACTTC
13,TRBJ1-3,-,TRBV7-8,CATTVSSGNTIYF,TGTGCCACTACAGTGAGCTCTGGAAACACCATATATTTT
16,TRBJ1-1,-,TRBV18,CASSPPLLGMNTEAFF,TGTGCCAGCTCACCACCGTTGTTGGGCATGAACACTGAAGCTTTCTTT
15,TRBJ1-6,TRBD1,TRBV6-5,CASSPNRGLNSPLHF,TGTGCCAGCAGTCCAAACAGGGGACTCAATTCACCCCTCCACTTT
15,TRBJ2-2,TRBD1,TRBV29-1,CSVLGDRANTGELFF,TGCAGCGTTTTAGGGGACAGGGCGAACACCGGGGAGCTGTTTTTT